Listed below are T cell receptor beta chains from one sample, sequenced in a study of monozygotic twins with inflammatory bowel disease. Each CDR3 protein gets one entry in TCRdb, which reprocessed the 5' RACE reads and gives no DNA. Found here are 150,000 to 200,000 distinct CDR3 sequences; the top ten clones hold 7.4%. Sequenced: blood. The receptors stem from a human donor with ulcerative colitis or Crohn's disease, or a healthy co-twin of an affected twin (not recorded which). CDR3s include the opening cysteine and the closing phenylalanine or tryptophan.

v_call	j_call	cdr3_aa
TRBV20-1	TRBJ2-1	CSARGLAGVGNEQFF
TRBV11-2	TRBJ2-3	CASSSSGGQGVGTDTQYF
TRBV6-1	TRBJ2-3	CASRTGLGTDTQYF
TRBV7-9	TRBJ2-1	CASSLGGAGRGLDEQFF
TRBV28	TRBJ1-1	CASGEVGNTEAFF
TRBV6-5	TRBJ1-6	CASSYPTGEKSPLHF
TRBV7-6	TRBJ1-3	CASSSGTGRGNTIYF
TRBV7-2	TRBJ2-3	CASSFLALTDTQYF
TRBV5-1	TRBJ2-6	CASSLTPSGANVLTF
TRBV3-1	TRBJ2-5	CASSRAFAGEQTQYF
TRBV24-1	TRBJ2-3	CATSDFDLAGSPQYF
TRBV11-2	TRBJ2-5	CASSSDRSSVVQETQYF